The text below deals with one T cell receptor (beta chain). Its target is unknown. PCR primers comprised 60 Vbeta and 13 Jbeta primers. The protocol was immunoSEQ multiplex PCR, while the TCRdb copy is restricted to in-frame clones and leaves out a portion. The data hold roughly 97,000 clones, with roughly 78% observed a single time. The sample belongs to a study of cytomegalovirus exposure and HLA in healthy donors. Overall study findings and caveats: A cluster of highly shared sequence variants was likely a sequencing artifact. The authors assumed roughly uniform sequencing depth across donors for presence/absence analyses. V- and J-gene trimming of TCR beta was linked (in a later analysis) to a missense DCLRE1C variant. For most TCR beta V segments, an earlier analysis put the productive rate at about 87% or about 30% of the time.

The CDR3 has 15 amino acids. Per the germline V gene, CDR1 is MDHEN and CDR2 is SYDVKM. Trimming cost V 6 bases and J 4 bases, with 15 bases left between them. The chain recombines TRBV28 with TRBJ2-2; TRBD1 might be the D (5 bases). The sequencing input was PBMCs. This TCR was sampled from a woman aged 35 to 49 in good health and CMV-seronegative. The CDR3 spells CASRPVGRTTGELFF. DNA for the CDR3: TGTGCCAGCAGGCCGGTGGGGCGCACCACCGGGGAGCTGTTTTTT.